This TCR beta chain stems from a study of blood T cell repertoires in COVID-19. Overall study: T cells, B-cell-depleted T cells, or PBMCs supplied cDNA or gDNA.

The authors' processing: Estimated nucleated cell counts came from reference gene primer amplification. Sequenced by immunoSEQ multiplex PCR; TCRdb stores in-frame clones only, minus some. The V and J calls and clone size are taken from that table; D and trimming were inferred from the DNA. This table holds about 150,000 clones, around 83% found once. CDR1 SGDLS and CDR2 YYNGEE come from the germline V gene. Unmatched junction bases numbered 3, after V lost 3 bases and J lost 5 bases. This CDR3 is 13 amino acids long. The chain combines TRBV9 with TRBJ1-1; 8 bases match TRBD1. Sequencing was carried out using peripheral blood. The clonotype originates from a woman aged 55-69 years with COVID-19, enrolled during active disease. CDR3 amino acids: CASSGTGFTEAFF. Written as DNA, the CDR3 is TGTGCCAGCAGCGGGACAGGGTTTACTGAAGCTTTCTTT.